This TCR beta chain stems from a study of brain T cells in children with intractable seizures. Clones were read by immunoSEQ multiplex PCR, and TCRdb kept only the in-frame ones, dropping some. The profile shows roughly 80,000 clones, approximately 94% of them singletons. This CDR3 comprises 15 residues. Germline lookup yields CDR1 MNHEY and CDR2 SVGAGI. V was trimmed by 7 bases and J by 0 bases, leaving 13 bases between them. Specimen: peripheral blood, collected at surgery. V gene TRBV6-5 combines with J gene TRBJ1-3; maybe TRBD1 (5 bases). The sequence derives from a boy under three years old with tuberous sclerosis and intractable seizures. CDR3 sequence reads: CASTGLLFSGNTIYF. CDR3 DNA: TGTGCCAGCACGGGACTTCTGTTCTCTGGAAACACCATATATTTT.